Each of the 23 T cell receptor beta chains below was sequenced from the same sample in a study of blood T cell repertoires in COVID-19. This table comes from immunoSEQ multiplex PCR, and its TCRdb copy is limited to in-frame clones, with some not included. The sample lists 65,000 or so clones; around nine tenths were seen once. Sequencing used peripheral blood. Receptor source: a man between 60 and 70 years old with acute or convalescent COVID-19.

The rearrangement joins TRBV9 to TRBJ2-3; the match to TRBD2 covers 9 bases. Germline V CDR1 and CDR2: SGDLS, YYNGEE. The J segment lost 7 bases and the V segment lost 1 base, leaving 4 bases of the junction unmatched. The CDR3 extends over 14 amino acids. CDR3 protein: CASSVFSGGHTQYF. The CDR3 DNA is TGTGCCAGCAGCGTATTTAGCGGGGGACATACGCAGTATTTT. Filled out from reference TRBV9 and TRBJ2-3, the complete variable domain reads DSGVTQTPKHLITATGQRVTLRCSPRSGDLSVYWYQQSLDQGLQFLIQYYNGEERAKGNILERFSAQQFPDLHSELNLSSLELGDSALYFCASSVFSGGHTQYFGPGTRLTVL.

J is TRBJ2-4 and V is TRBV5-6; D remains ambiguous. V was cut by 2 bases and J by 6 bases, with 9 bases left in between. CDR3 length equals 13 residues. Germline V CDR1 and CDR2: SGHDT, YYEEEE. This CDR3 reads CASSFWARNIQYF. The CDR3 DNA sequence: TGTGCCAGCAGCTTCTGGGCCCGAAACATTCAGTACTTC.

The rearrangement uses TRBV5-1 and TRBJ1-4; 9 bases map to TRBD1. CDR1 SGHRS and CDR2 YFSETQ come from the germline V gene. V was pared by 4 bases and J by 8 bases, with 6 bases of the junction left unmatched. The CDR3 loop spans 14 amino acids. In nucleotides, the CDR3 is TGCGCCAGCAGCCTGGACAGGGGCCGAGAAAAACTGTTTTTT. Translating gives CASSLDRGREKLFF.

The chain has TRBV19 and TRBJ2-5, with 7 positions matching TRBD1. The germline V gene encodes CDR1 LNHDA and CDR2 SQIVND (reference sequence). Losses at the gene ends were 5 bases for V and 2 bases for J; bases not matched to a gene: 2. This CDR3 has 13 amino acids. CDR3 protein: CASSVGQQETQYF. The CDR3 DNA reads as TGTGCCAGTAGTGTGGGACAGCAAGAGACCCAGTACTTC.

CDR3 coding DNA: TGTGCCAGCAGCCAAGATGAGGGCGGACAGCTTTACGAGCAGTACTTC. It translates to CASSQDEGGQLYEQYF. The chain joins TRBV4-2 to TRBJ2-7, with D possibly TRBD1 on 6 matching bases. Germline loops: CDR1 LGHNA, CDR2 YNFKEQ. Trimming cost V 0 bases and J 4 bases, with 16 bases left between them. This CDR3 region has 16 residues.

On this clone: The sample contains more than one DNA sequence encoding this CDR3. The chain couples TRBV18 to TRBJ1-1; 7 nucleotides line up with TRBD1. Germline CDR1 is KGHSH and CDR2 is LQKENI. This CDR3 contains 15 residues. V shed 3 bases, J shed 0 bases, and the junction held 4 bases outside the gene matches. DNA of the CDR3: TGTGCCAGCTCACCGGGGACAGACATGAACACTGAAGCTTTCTTT. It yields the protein CASSPGTDMNTEAFF.

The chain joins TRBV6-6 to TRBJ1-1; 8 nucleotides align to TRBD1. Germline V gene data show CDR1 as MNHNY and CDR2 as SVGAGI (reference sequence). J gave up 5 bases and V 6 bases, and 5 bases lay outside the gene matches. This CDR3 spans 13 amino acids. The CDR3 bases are TGTGCCAGCAGGGACAGGGAGGAGACTGAAGCTTTCTTT. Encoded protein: CASRDREETEAFF.

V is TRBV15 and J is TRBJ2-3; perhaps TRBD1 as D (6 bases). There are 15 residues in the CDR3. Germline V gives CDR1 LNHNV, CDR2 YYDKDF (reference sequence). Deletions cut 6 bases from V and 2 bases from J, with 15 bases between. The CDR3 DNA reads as TGTGCCACCAGGCGCGAGGGGGTAATCACAGATACGCAGTATTTT. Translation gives CATRREGVITDTQYF.

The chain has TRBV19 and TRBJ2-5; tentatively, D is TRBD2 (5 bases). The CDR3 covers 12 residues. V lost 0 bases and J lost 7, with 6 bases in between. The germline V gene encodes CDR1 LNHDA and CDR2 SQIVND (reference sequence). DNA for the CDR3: TGTGCCAGTAGTATAGATCGGGGGACCCAGTACTTC. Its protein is CASSIDRGTQYF.

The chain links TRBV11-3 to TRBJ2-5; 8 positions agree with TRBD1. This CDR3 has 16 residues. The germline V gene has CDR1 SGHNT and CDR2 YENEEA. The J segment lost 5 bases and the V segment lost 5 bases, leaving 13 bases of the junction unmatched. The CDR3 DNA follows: TGTGCCAGCAGCCCTGCCCGACAGGGGAGGCGGGAGACCCAGTACTTC. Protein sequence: CASSPARQGRRETQYF. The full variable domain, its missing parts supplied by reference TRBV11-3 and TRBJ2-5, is EAGVVQSPRYKIIEKKQPVAFWCNPISGHNTLYWYLQNLGQGPELLIRYENEEAVDDSQLPKDRFSAERLKGVDSTLKIQPAELGDSAVYLCASSPARQGRRETQYFGPGTRLLVL.

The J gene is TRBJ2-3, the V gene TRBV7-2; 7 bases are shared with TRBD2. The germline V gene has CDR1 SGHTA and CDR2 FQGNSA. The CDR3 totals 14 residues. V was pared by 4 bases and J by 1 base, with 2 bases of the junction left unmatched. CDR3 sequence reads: CASSSAGGTDTQYF. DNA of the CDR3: TGTGCCAGCAGCTCCGCGGGGGGCACAGATACGCAGTATTTT.

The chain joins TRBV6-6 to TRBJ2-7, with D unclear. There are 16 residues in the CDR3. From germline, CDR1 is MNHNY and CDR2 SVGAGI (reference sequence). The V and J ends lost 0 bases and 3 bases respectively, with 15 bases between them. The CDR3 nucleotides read TGTGCCAGCAGTTACTCGAATCCGCAAATCGGCTACGAGCAGTACTTC. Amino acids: CASSYSNPQIGYEQYF.

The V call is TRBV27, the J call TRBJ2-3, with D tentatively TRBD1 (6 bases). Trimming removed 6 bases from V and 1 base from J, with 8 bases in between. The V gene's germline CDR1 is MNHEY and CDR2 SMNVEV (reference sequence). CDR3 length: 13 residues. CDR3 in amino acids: CASRDSRTDTQYF. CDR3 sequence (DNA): TGTGCCAGCAGGGACAGCCGCACAGATACGCAGTATTTT.

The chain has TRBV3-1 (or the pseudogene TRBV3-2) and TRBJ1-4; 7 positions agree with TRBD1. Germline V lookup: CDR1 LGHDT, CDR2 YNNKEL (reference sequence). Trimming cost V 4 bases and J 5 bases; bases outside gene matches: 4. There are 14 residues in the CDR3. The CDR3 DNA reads TGTGCCAGCAGCCGGACAGGAGGGAATGAAAAACTGTTTTTT. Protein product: CASSRTGGNEKLFF.

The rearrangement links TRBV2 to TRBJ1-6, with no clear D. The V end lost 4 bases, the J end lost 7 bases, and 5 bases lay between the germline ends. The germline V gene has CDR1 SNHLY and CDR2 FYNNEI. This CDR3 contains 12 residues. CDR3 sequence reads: CASSGQNSPLHF. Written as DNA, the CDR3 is TGTGCCAGCAGTGGTCAGAATTCACCCCTCCACTTT.

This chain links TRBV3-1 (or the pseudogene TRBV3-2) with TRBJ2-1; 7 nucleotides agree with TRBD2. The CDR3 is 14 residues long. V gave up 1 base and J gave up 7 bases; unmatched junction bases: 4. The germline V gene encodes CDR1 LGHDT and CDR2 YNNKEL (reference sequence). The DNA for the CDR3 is TGTGCCAGCAGCCAAGTGGGGGGGGTTAATGAGCAGTTCTTC. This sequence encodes CASSQVGGVNEQFF.

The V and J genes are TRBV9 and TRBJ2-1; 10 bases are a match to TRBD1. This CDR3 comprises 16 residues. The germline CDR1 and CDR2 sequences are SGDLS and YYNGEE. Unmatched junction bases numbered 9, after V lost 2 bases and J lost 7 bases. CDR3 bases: TGTGCCAGCAGCGTGGGACAGGGGCGATGGGGAAATGAGCAGTTCTTC. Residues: CASSVGQGRWGNEQFF.

The CDR3 DNA sequence: TGTGCCAGCAGTCGGGGGGCAGGGAGAAAGTTCTTC. Translating gives CASSRGAGRKFF. The chain recombines TRBV11-2 with TRBJ2-1; D is possibly TRBD2 (7 bases). The ends were cut back, 6 bases at V and 14 bases at J, with 17 bases in the middle. Germline CDR1 reads SGHAT; CDR2 reads FQNNGV. The CDR3 extends over 12 amino acids.

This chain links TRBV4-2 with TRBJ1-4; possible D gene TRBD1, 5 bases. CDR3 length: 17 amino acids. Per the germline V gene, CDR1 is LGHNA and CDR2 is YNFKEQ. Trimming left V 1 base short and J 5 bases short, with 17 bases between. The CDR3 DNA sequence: TGTGCCAGCAGCCAAGCAGTAGGCACAGGCGCGAATGAAAAACTGTTTTTT. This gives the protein CASSQAVGTGANEKLFF.

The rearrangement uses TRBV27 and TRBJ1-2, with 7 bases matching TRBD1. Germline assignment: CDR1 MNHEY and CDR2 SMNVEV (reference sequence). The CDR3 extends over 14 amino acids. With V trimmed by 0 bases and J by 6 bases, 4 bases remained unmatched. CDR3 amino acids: CASSLSDGTDGYTF. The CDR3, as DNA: TGTGCCAGCAGTTTATCTGACGGGACAGATGGCTACACCTTC.

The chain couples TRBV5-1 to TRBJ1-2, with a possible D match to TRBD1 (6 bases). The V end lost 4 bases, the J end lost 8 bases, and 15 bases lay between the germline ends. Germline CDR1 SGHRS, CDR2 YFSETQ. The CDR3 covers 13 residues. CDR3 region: CASSTAVGAGYTF. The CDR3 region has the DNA TGCGCCAGCAGCACCGCCGTGGGGGCCGGCTACACCTTC.

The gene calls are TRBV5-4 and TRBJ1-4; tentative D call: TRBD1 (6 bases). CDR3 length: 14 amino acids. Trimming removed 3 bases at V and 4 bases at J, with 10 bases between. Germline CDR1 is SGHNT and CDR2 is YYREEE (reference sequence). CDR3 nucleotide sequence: TGTGCCAGCAGCTCGACAGGTCATAATGAAAAACTGTTTTTT. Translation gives CASSSTGHNEKLFF.

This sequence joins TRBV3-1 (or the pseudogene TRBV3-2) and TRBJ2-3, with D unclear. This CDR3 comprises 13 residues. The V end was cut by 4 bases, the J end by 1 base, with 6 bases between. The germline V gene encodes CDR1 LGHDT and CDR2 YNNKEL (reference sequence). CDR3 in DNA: TGTGCCAGCAGCCCCCGGGGCACAGATACGCAGTATTTT. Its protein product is CASSPRGTDTQYF.